Shown below are 18 T cell receptor beta chains from a single sample sequenced in a study of CD8 T cells in Susac syndrome. Random hexamers were used to reverse transcribe an amount of about 0.45 to 1 ug RNA. Via MiXCR, TCRdb re-called the immunoSEQ multiplex PCR reads, giving one row per CDR3 protein. In the table there are roughly 120,000 distinct CDR3 sequences, 85% to 95% of which are singletons. Sequencing was performed on CD4+ T cells from PBMCs. The receptors here all came from a human donor with multiple sclerosis.

V is TRBV9 and J is TRBJ2-5, with D perhaps given as TRBD1 or TRBD2 (5 bases each). The CDR3 is made up of 16 amino acids. Germline V gene lookup returns CDR1 SGDLS and CDR2 YYNGEE. V was shortened by 4 bases and J by 5 bases, with 21 bases between the two germline ends. The CDR3 nucleotides read TGTGCCAGCAGCCTCCGCACGGAGGCAGGGAAGGAGACCCAGTACTTC. Translated: CASSLRTEAGKETQYF. The full variable domain, completed using reference TRBV9 and TRBJ2-5, is DSGVTQTPKHLITATGQRVTLRCSPRSGDLSVYWYQQSLDQGLQFLIQYYNGEERAKGNILERFSAQQFPDLHSELNLSSLELGDSALYFCASSLRTEAGKETQYFGPGTRLLVL.

The chain uses TRBV7-9 and TRBJ2-2; no clear D. The CDR3 length is 14 residues. Between the trimmed V and J ends, which lost 0 bases and 2 bases, there was a span of 4 bases. CDR1 is SEHNR and CDR2 is FQNEAQ in the germline V gene (reference sequence). The CDR3 DNA reads TGTGCCAGCAGCTTAGCGAGTAACACCGGGGAGCTGTTTTTT. Its translation: CASSLASNTGELFF.

The chain is built from TRBV5-4 and TRBJ1-2; possible D gene TRBD1, 6 bases. Germline V lookup: CDR1 SGHNT, CDR2 YYREEE (reference sequence). The CDR3 has 15 amino acids. Trimming pared 0 bases from V and 5 bases from J, leaving 14 bases between. Written as DNA, the CDR3 is TGTGCCAGCAGCTTGGACAGGGAAATGGTTTATGGCTACACCTTC. Protein sequence: CASSLDREMVYGYTF. Combining the CDR3 with reference TRBV5-4 and TRBJ1-2 gives the whole variable domain ETGVTQSPTHLIKTRGQQVTLRCSSQSGHNTVSWYQQALGQGPQFIFQYYREEENGRGNFPPRFSGLQFPNYSSELNVNALELDDSALYLCASSLDREMVYGYTFGSGTRLTVV.

This rearrangement joins TRBV18 to TRBJ1-2; 7 positions match TRBD1. The length of the CDR3 is 18 residues. The V gene end was trimmed by 4 bases and the J gene end by 7 bases; junction bases not matched to a gene: 21. Germline V gives CDR1 KGHSH, CDR2 LQKENI. CDR3: CASSLGRGQSQLLGGYTF. The CDR3 DNA reads as TGTGCCAGCTCACTCGGAAGGGGACAGTCCCAACTTCTGGGTGGCTACACCTTC.

V and J are TRBV5-1 and TRBJ2-3; D is unclear. Germline lookup yields CDR1 SGHRS and CDR2 YFSETQ. CDR3 length equals 14 residues. The V and J ends lost 0 bases and 6 bases respectively, with 11 bases between them. CDR3 sequence: CASSLGISLDTQYF. The CDR3 bases are TGCGCCAGCAGCTTGGGGATCTCCCTGGATACGCAGTATTTT.

This clonotype was counted a single time. The chain combines TRBV25-1 with TRBJ1-4, with D possibly matching TRBD1 (6 bases). CDR3 length: 16 amino acids. The V gene lost 2 bases and the J gene lost 5 bases, with 15 bases spanning the gap. Germline CDR1 MGHDK, CDR2 SYGVNS. The CDR3 DNA reads TGTGCCAGCAGTGAACCCAGACAGGAGGGGAATGAAAAACTGTTTTTT. It translates to CASSEPRQEGNEKLFF. Based on the CDR3 plus reference TRBV25-1 and TRBJ1-4, the full variable domain is EADIYQTPRYLVIGTGKKITLECSQTMGHDKMYWYQQDPGMELHLIHYSYGVNSTEKGDLSSESTVSRIRTEHFPLTLESARPSHTSQYLCASSEPRQEGNEKLFFGSGTQLSVL.

This chain uses TRBV12-3 or TRBV12-4 with TRBJ2-7; D is perhaps TRBD1 or TRBD2 (6 bases each). V was pared by 3 bases and J by 3 bases, with 12 bases between. The CDR3 runs to 14 residues. CDR3 coding DNA: TGTGCCAGCAGTTTTGGGGGGCAGGGCTACGAGCAGTACTTC. Translated: CASSFGGQGYEQYF.

V gene TRBV4-2 combines with J gene TRBJ1-2; tentatively, D is TRBD1 (5 bases). The CDR3 contains 17 residues. V lost 0 bases to trimming and J lost 5 bases, with 19 bases between them. Germline CDR1 LGHNA, CDR2 YNFKEQ. DNA for the CDR3: TGTGCCAGCAGCCAAGAGGGAGGGGCATGGGGTTTATATGGCTACACCTTC. Amino acid sequence: CASSQEGGAWGLYGYTF.

This chain uses TRBV10-3 with TRBJ2-1; D is unresolved. The CDR3 length is 11 residues. Germline assignment: CDR1 ENHRY and CDR2 SYGVKD. Trimming cost V 8 bases and J 8 bases, with 10 bases left between them. The CDR3 loop reads CAIEIDYEQFF. The DNA for the CDR3 is TGTGCCATCGAAATTGACTATGAGCAGTTCTTC.

The rearrangement links TRBV25-1 to TRBJ2-5; unclear D gene. This CDR3 has 13 residues. Trimming shortened V by 4 bases and J by 5 bases, and 11 bases separated the two germline ends. Germline CDR1 and CDR2: MGHDK and SYGVNS. DNA for the CDR3: TGTGCCAGCAGTGCCTGGGGTAGGGAGACCCAGTACTTC. This gives the protein CASSAWGRETQYF.

The V call is TRBV7-2, the J call TRBJ2-1; either TRBD1 or TRBD2 may fit D (6 bases each). The CDR3 is 13 residues long. Per the germline V gene, CDR1 is SGHTA and CDR2 is FQGNSA. Trimming took off 1 base at V and 7 bases at J, with 8 bases between the two ends. The DNA for the CDR3 is TGTGCCAGCAGCTTAGGAGGGGGGAATGAGCAGTTCTTC. Translated, it gives CASSLGGGNEQFF.

The chain uses TRBV5-4 and TRBJ1-6; D not resolved. The CDR3 is 15 amino acids. Germline-derived CDR1 and CDR2 are SGHNT and YYREEE (reference sequence). Trimming took 3 bases from V and 5 from J, leaving 12 bases between them. This chain's CDR3 is CASSYPAGNNSPLHF. DNA of the CDR3: TGTGCCAGCAGCTACCCTGCCGGGAATAATTCACCCCTCCACTTT. The complete variable domain, with remaining parts taken from reference TRBV5-4 and TRBJ1-6, reads ETGVTQSPTHLIKTRGQQVTLRCSSQSGHNTVSWYQQALGQGPQFIFQYYREEENGRGNFPPRFSGLQFPNYSSELNVNALELDDSALYLCASSYPAGNNSPLHFGNGTRLTVT.

The chain joins TRBV6-1 to TRBJ1-1, with D tentatively TRBD1 (6 bases). CDR3 length: 13 amino acids. Germline V gene sequence: CDR1 MNHNS, CDR2 SASEGT. Trimming pared 0 bases from V and 11 bases from J, leaving 13 bases between. The CDR3 nucleotides read TGTGCCAGCAGTGAAGCGAGAGGGACACAGGCTTTCTTT. It specifies CASSEARGTQAFF.

A remark on this clonotype: At one boundary the junction diverges from the germline segment, which might be a read error. The chain joins TRBV30 to TRBJ2-5; 9 bases line up with TRBD2. The CDR3 spans 16 residues. The germline gives CDR1 GTSNPN, CDR2 SVGIG (reference sequence). CDR3 region: CAWGVLGGGAGETQYF. The DNA of the CDR3 is TGTGCCTGGGGTGTACTGGGCGGGGGGGCCGGGGAGACCCAGTACTTC.

V usage is TRBV9 and J usage is TRBJ2-1, with 8 bases aligning to TRBD1. Germline V gives CDR1 SGDLS, CDR2 YYNGEE. V lost 1 base and J lost 6; bases outside the gene matches: 6. The CDR3 is 15 residues long. The CDR3 here is CASSVQWTGSNEQFF. The CDR3 DNA follows: TGTGCCAGCAGCGTACAATGGACAGGGTCCAATGAGCAGTTCTTC.

This sequence joins TRBV5-1 and TRBJ2-7; D not resolved. V was trimmed by 0 bases and J by 6 bases, leaving 7 bases between them. The CDR3 extends over 12 amino acids. Germline lookup yields CDR1 SGHRS and CDR2 YFSETQ. The CDR3 DNA reads as TGCGCCAGCAGCTTGGCCCATCTCGAGCAGTACTTC. It specifies CASSLAHLEQYF.

The chain combines TRBV6-6 with TRBJ2-7; D unresolved. Germline V gives CDR1 MNHNY, CDR2 SVGAGI (reference sequence). With 2 bases removed from V and 2 bases from J, the gap between germline ends came to 7 bases. CDR3 length: 13 residues. The CDR3 protein is CASSYGMTYEQYF. The CDR3 DNA follows: TGTGCCAGCAGTTACGGGATGACCTACGAGCAGTACTTC.

This chain links TRBV7-2 with TRBJ2-7; 9 bases line up with TRBD2. There are 14 residues in the CDR3. Germline V gives CDR1 SGHTA, CDR2 FQGNSA. Germline trimming cut 0 bases from V and 7 bases from J; bases unmatched to any gene: 4. The DNA of the CDR3 is TGTGCCAGCAGCTTAGCGGGACTAGCTAAAGAGCAGTACTTC. It encodes CASSLAGLAKEQYF.